Below, 30 T cell receptor beta chains from the same sample are listed, as sequenced in a study of blood T cell repertoires in COVID-19. The repertoire was sequenced with immunoSEQ multiplex PCR; TCRdb's copy has only in-frame clones and lacks some. The sample carries about 380,000 clones, 85% recorded once. The sample comprised peripheral blood. These receptors came from a woman aged 18-35 years with acute or convalescent COVID-19.

The CDR3: CASSTVAGGTYEQYF. CDR3 bases: TGTGCCAGCAGCACTGTAGCGGGGGGGACCTACGAGCAGTACTTC. V gene TRBV5-4 combines with J gene TRBJ2-7, with 11 bases fitting TRBD2. Looked up from germline, CDR1 is SGHNT and CDR2 is YYREEE (reference sequence). This CDR3 comprises 15 residues. Trimming took 4 bases from V and 2 from J; bases not matched to a gene: 5.

With regard to this clone: Other DNA sequences in the same sample also yield this CDR3. V usage is TRBV19 and J usage is TRBJ1-1, with D tentatively TRBD1 (5 bases). CDR3 length: 13 residues. CDR1 is LNHDA, CDR2 SQIVND, per germline (reference sequence). V was trimmed by 2 bases and J by 3 bases, leaving 7 bases between them. As DNA, the CDR3 is TGTGCCAGTAGTATACAGGGCCACACTGAAGCTTTCTTT. The encoded protein is CASSIQGHTEAFF.

The V gene is TRBV28, the J gene TRBJ2-5, with 16 bases aligning to TRBD2. J lost 1 base, V lost 5 bases, and 1 base had no gene match. The germline CDR1 and CDR2 sequences are MDHEN and SYDVKM. CDR3 length: 16 residues. In nucleotides, the CDR3 is TGTGCCAGCAGTGGGACTAGCGGGGGGGGCCAAGAGACCCAGTACTTC. Amino acids: CASSGTSGGGQETQYF.

This chain uses TRBV6-5 with TRBJ2-1; 8 nucleotides match TRBD2. Germline CDR1 and CDR2: MNHEY and SVGAGI. The CDR3 has 15 residues. Trimming took 6 bases from V and 5 from J; bases not matched to a gene: 9. Here the CDR3 reads CASSQRERKDNEQFF. The CDR3 DNA sequence: TGTGCCAGCAGCCAGCGGGAGCGTAAGGACAATGAGCAGTTCTTC.

This clone was counted a single time. V usage is TRBV5-5 and J usage is TRBJ1-2; the D is unclear. The V end lost 2 bases, the J end lost 0 bases, and 8 bases lay between the germline ends. The CDR3 spans 14 residues. Germline V gene lookup returns CDR1 SGHKS and CDR2 YYEKEE (reference sequence). In nucleotides, the CDR3 is TGTGCCAGCAGCTTTGGCGGAGCTAACTATGGCTACACCTTC. It specifies CASSFGGANYGYTF.

The chain joins TRBV4-2 to TRBJ1-1; no reliable D call. V was shortened by 0 bases and J by 5 bases, with 10 bases between the two germline ends. The CDR3 totals 14 residues. CDR1 is LGHNA and CDR2 is YNFKEQ in the germline V gene. CDR3 in DNA: TGTGCCAGCAGCCAAGATCAAGGAGATACTGAAGCTTTCTTT. This sequence encodes CASSQDQGDTEAFF.

This clone was counted ten times or more. This chain connects TRBV14 to TRBJ1-1; D perhaps matches TRBD1 (5 bases). The CDR3 length is 13 residues. Germline V CDR1 and CDR2: SGHDN, FVKESK. V was trimmed by 4 bases and J by 3 bases, leaving 9 bases between them. The CDR3 is CASSRTMHTEAFF. CDR3 sequence (DNA): TGTGCCAGCAGCCGGACAATGCACACTGAAGCTTTCTTT. Looking up the rest from reference TRBV14 and TRBJ1-1 gives the full variable domain: EAGVTQFPSHSVIEKGQTVTLRCDPISGHDNLYWYRRVMGKEIKFLLHFVKESKQDESGMPNNRFLAERTGGTYSTLKVQPAELEDSGVYFCASSRTMHTEAFFGQGTRLTVV.

The chain couples TRBV11-2 to TRBJ2-5, with 7 bases fitting TRBD2. Trimming removed 2 bases from V and 1 base from J; junction bases left unmatched: 1. This CDR3 has 14 residues. The V gene's germline CDR1 is SGHAT and CDR2 FQNNGV. The CDR3, as DNA: TGTGCCAGCAGCTTACGGGGGGTCCAAGAGACCCAGTACTTC. This codes for CASSLRGVQETQYF.

V is TRBV30 and J is TRBJ1-6; 7 bases match TRBD1. CDR3 length: 15 amino acids. In germline, CDR1 is GTSNPN, CDR2 SVGIG (reference sequence). Germline trimming cut 3 bases from V and 7 bases from J; bases unmatched to any gene: 9. CDR3 sequence reads: CAWSDPTGWNSPLHF. For the CDR3, the DNA is TGTGCCTGGAGCGACCCGACAGGGTGGAATTCACCCCTCCACTTT. Supplemented by reference TRBV30 and TRBJ1-6, the full variable domain reads SQTIHQWPATLVQPVGSPLSLECTVEGTSNPNLYWYRQAAGRGLQLLFYSVGIGQISSEVPQNLSASRPQDRQFILSSKKLLLSDSGFYLCAWSDPTGWNSPLHFGNGTRLTVT.

V and J are TRBV7-6 and TRBJ2-7; the D gene is possibly TRBD2 (5 bases). With 5 bases removed from V and 7 bases from J, the gap between germline ends came to 12 bases. Germline V CDR1 and CDR2: SGHVS, FNYEAQ. This CDR3 region has 12 residues. The CDR3 nucleotides are TGTGCCAGCAGCCCTCCCCGGGGAGAGCAGTACTTC. It translates to CASSPPRGEQYF.

The genes are TRBV7-9 and TRBJ1-2; D remains unclear. In germline, CDR1 is SEHNR, CDR2 FQNEAQ (reference sequence). V was clipped by 6 bases and J by 2 bases, with 13 bases between them. The CDR3 covers 14 residues. This CDR3 is CASRPTEGNYGYTF. CDR3 DNA: TGTGCCAGCAGACCAACAGAGGGCAACTATGGCTACACCTTC.

The chain carries TRBV5-1 and TRBJ2-1, with D perhaps TRBD1 (6 bases). The CDR3 contains 12 residues. CDR1 SGHRS and CDR2 YFSETQ come from the germline V gene. V lost 3 bases, J lost 9 bases, and 10 bases lay in between. This CDR3 is CASSYTGSEQFF. CDR3 DNA sequence: TGCGCCAGCAGCTATACAGGGAGTGAGCAGTTCTTC.

This clone was seen only once. The CDR3 sequence: CASRETDRGGSGYTF. The CDR3 DNA follows: TGTGCCAGCAGGGAAACCGACAGGGGAGGCTCTGGCTACACCTTC. This sequence joins TRBV2 and TRBJ1-2; 8 bases align to TRBD1. Germline assignment: CDR1 SNHLY and CDR2 FYNNEI. J gave up 7 bases and V 6 bases, and 13 bases lay outside the gene matches. The CDR3 spans 15 residues.

V usage is TRBV7-9 and J usage is TRBJ1-5; 8 nucleotides agree with TRBD1. Germline V lookup: CDR1 SEHNR, CDR2 FQNEAQ (reference sequence). The CDR3 contains 15 residues. V lost 7 bases and J lost 9; bases outside the gene matches: 14. The DNA for the CDR3 is TGTGCCAGCATCAAGGACAGGGTGAGAATCGGGCCCCAGCATTTT. The encoded protein is CASIKDRVRIGPQHF.

This clone showed up just once. The chain carries TRBV4-1 and TRBJ1-3; no reliable D call. Germline CDR1 reads MGHRA; CDR2 reads YSYEKL. Trimming cost V 2 bases and J 0 bases, with 20 bases left between them. The CDR3 contains 19 residues. CDR3 DNA sequence: TGCGCCAGCAGCCAACCAGCTCTCGGGATTTTGGTCTCTGGAAACACCATATATTTT. It encodes CASSQPALGILVSGNTIYF.

The V and J genes are TRBV11-2 and TRBJ1-5; 10 nucleotides align to TRBD1. In germline, CDR1 is SGHAT, CDR2 FQNNGV. Germline trimming cut 5 bases from V and 5 bases from J; bases unmatched to any gene: 9. This CDR3 contains 16 residues. The CDR3 sequence is CASSRGRGTGDQPQHF. CDR3 nucleotides: TGTGCCAGCAGCCGCGGTCGGGGGACAGGGGATCAGCCCCAGCATTTT. Supplemented by reference TRBV11-2 and TRBJ1-5, the full variable domain reads EAGVAQSPRYKIIEKRQSVAFWCNPISGHATLYWYQQILGQGPKLLIQFQNNGVVDDSQLPKDRFSAERLKGVDSTLKIQPAKLEDSAVYLCASSRGRGTGDQPQHFGDGTRLSIL.

The J gene is TRBJ2-1, the V gene TRBV6-1, with 10 bases fitting TRBD1. Germline CDR1 MNHNS, CDR2 SASEGT. V was pared by 3 bases and J by 1 base, with 0 bases of the junction left unmatched. This CDR3 comprises 15 residues. Here the CDR3 DNA reads TGTGCCAGCAGTGAGGGACAGGGGTCCTACAATGAGCAGTTCTTC. This sequence encodes CASSEGQGSYNEQFF.

The rearrangement joins TRBV5-1 to TRBJ2-6, with D maybe TRBD1 (6 bases). V lost 3 bases and J 3 bases, leaving 10 bases between the germline ends. The CDR3 has 15 residues. Germline lookup yields CDR1 SGHRS and CDR2 YFSETQ. CDR3 amino acids: CASSYTGLGANVLTF. The CDR3 nucleotides read TGCGCCAGCAGCTATACAGGGCTTGGGGCCAACGTCCTGACTTTC.

The chain carries TRBV7-2 and TRBJ2-1, with 7 positions matching TRBD2. The germline CDR1 and CDR2 sequences are SGHTA and FQGNSA. The V and J ends lost 2 bases and 8 bases, in that order; junction bases with no gene match: 12. The length of the CDR3 is 16 residues. The CDR3 loop reads CASSLLGGDAYYEQFF. CDR3 coding DNA: TGTGCCAGCAGCTTATTGGGGGGGGACGCCTATTATGAGCAGTTCTTC.

This clone occurred once. The chain uses TRBV24-1 and TRBJ2-1, with 8 positions matching TRBD2. Trimming cost V 6 bases and J 4 bases; bases outside gene matches: 4. The CDR3 loop spans 14 amino acids. The V gene's germline CDR1 is KGHDR and CDR2 SFDVKD. CDR3 bases: TGTGCCACCAGTTATAGCGGGGCATACAATGAGCAGTTCTTC. Translating gives CATSYSGAYNEQFF.

This chain's CDR3 is CASSELRQGGNQPQHF. In DNA, the CDR3 is TGTGCCAGCAGTGAATTGCGGCAGGGGGGCAATCAGCCCCAGCATTTT. The V call is TRBV2, the J call TRBJ1-5, with TRBD1 matching 7 bases. The CDR3 extends over 16 amino acids. The germline V gene encodes CDR1 SNHLY and CDR2 FYNNEI. Unmatched junction bases numbered 6, after V lost 2 bases and J lost 2 bases. The whole variable domain, filled in from reference TRBV2 and TRBJ1-5, reads EPEVTQTPSHQVTQMGQEVILRCVPISNHLYFYWYRQILGQKVEFLVSFYNNEISEKSEIFDDQFSVERPDGSNFTLKIRSTKLEDSAMYFCASSELRQGGNQPQHFGDGTRLSIL.

This chain connects TRBV2 to TRBJ1-1, with D possibly TRBD1 on 5 matching bases. The germline V and J ends were trimmed by 5 bases and 2 bases, with 12 bases remaining between them. This CDR3 spans 14 amino acids. CDR1 SNHLY and CDR2 FYNNEI come from the germline V gene. The CDR3 DNA reads as TGTGCCAGCAGTTGGGGGAGGGGAAACACTGAAGCTTTCTTT. Translated, it gives CASSWGRGNTEAFF.

The chain has TRBV5-1 and TRBJ2-1; the match to TRBD2 covers 9 bases. Germline lookup yields CDR1 SGHRS and CDR2 YFSETQ. V shed 3 bases, J shed 6 bases, and the junction held 10 bases outside the gene matches. CDR3 length: 16 amino acids. The CDR3 DNA follows: TGCGCCAGCAGCTGGGGGCGTAGCGGGAGCCGCAATGAGCAGTTCTTC. Protein: CASSWGRSGSRNEQFF.

In its sample, this clone was seen a few times. The sample carries other DNA sequences with the same CDR3. The V and J genes are TRBV9 and TRBJ2-3, with 9 bases aligning to TRBD2. Per the germline V gene, CDR1 is SGDLS and CDR2 is YYNGEE. J lost 1 base, V lost 0 bases, and 0 bases had no gene match. This CDR3 comprises 15 residues. This chain's CDR3 is CASSVGLAGTDTQYF. The CDR3, as DNA: TGTGCCAGCAGCGTAGGACTAGCGGGCACAGATACGCAGTATTTT.

This chain links TRBV24-1 with TRBJ2-5, with D possibly being TRBD1 (6 bases). This CDR3 region has 17 residues. Trimming took off 8 bases at V and 3 bases at J, with 24 bases between the two ends. Germline values: CDR1 KGHDR, CDR2 SFDVKD. The CDR3 reads CATKQGQYSLCEETQYF. CDR3 DNA: TGTGCCACCAAGCAGGGGCAGTACAGTTTGTGTGAAGAGACCCAGTACTTC.

The chain employs TRBV12-3 or TRBV12-4 and TRBJ2-7, with a tentative D call TRBD2 (5 bases). The CDR3 length is 12 residues. The V end lost 5 bases, the J end lost 2 bases, and 7 bases lay between the germline ends. The chain's CDR3 is CASSHGAYEQYF. CDR3 in DNA: TGTGCCAGCAGTCACGGGGCCTACGAGCAGTACTTC.

This rearrangement joins TRBV4-2 to TRBJ2-7, with TRBD2 identical over 8 bases. V dropped 4 bases and J dropped 3; count of bases not matched to a gene: 8. Germline values: CDR1 LGHNA, CDR2 YNFKEQ. CDR3 length: 15 residues. The CDR3 sequence: CASSRGGTNYYEQYF. Written as DNA, the CDR3 is TGTGCCAGCAGCCGCGGGGGGACTAACTACTACGAGCAGTACTTC.

This clone was found once. V and J are TRBV2 and TRBJ2-3, with unresolved D. There are 14 residues in the CDR3. Germline V gene data show CDR1 as SNHLY and CDR2 as FYNNEI. V shed 8 bases and J shed 0 bases, with 12 bases lying between them. The CDR3 DNA reads TGTGCCAGCCCCCCGGGTGTTAGCACAGATACGCAGTATTTT. It encodes CASPPGVSTDTQYF.

This chain links TRBV5-1 with TRBJ2-5; a weak D match, TRBD2 (6 bases). Germline V CDR1 and CDR2: SGHRS, YFSETQ. Between the trimmed V and J ends, which lost 4 bases and 5 bases, there was a span of 12 bases. The CDR3 extends over 13 amino acids. The CDR3 coding sequence is TGCGCCAGCAGCCGGGAGATCTGGGAGACCCAGTACTTC. Amino acids: CASSREIWETQYF.

CDR3 DNA: TGTGCCAGCATGGGAGGGAGAGAGACCCAGTACTTC. Translation: CASMGGRETQYF. This chain uses TRBV6-6 with TRBJ2-5, with 7 bases matching TRBD2. The CDR3 contains 12 residues. The V and J ends lost 7 bases and 4 bases, in that order; junction bases with no gene match: 3. The V gene's germline CDR1 is MNHNY and CDR2 SVGAGI (reference sequence).